This T cell receptor (beta chain) came from a study of blood T cell repertoires in COVID-19. Participants, about 18 to 90 years old, spanned fewer than 30 US areas. This CDR3 spans 17 amino acids. The germline CDR1 and CDR2 sequences are SGHRS and YFSETQ. Losses at the gene ends were 4 bases for V and 5 bases for J; bases not matched to a gene: 16. In the authors' methods: By means of reference gene primer amplification, nucleated cell counts were estimated. Generated by immunoSEQ multiplex PCR, the TCRdb table keeps only in-frame clones and is missing some. D and trimming were read from the DNA, whereas the V and J calls and clone size are those reported in that table. The sample has under 450,000 clones; roughly four fifths are singletons.

The sequence was obtained from a woman aged 50 to 60 who had recovered from COVID-19. The rearrangement links TRBV5-1 to TRBJ1-1; TRBD1 matches 8 bases. Sequenced: PBMCs or T cells enriched from blood (not recorded which). The chain's CDR3 is CASSPINPGGIDTEAFF. The CDR3 DNA reads as TGCGCCAGCAGCCCCATCAACCCAGGGGGCATTGATACTGAAGCTTTCTTT.